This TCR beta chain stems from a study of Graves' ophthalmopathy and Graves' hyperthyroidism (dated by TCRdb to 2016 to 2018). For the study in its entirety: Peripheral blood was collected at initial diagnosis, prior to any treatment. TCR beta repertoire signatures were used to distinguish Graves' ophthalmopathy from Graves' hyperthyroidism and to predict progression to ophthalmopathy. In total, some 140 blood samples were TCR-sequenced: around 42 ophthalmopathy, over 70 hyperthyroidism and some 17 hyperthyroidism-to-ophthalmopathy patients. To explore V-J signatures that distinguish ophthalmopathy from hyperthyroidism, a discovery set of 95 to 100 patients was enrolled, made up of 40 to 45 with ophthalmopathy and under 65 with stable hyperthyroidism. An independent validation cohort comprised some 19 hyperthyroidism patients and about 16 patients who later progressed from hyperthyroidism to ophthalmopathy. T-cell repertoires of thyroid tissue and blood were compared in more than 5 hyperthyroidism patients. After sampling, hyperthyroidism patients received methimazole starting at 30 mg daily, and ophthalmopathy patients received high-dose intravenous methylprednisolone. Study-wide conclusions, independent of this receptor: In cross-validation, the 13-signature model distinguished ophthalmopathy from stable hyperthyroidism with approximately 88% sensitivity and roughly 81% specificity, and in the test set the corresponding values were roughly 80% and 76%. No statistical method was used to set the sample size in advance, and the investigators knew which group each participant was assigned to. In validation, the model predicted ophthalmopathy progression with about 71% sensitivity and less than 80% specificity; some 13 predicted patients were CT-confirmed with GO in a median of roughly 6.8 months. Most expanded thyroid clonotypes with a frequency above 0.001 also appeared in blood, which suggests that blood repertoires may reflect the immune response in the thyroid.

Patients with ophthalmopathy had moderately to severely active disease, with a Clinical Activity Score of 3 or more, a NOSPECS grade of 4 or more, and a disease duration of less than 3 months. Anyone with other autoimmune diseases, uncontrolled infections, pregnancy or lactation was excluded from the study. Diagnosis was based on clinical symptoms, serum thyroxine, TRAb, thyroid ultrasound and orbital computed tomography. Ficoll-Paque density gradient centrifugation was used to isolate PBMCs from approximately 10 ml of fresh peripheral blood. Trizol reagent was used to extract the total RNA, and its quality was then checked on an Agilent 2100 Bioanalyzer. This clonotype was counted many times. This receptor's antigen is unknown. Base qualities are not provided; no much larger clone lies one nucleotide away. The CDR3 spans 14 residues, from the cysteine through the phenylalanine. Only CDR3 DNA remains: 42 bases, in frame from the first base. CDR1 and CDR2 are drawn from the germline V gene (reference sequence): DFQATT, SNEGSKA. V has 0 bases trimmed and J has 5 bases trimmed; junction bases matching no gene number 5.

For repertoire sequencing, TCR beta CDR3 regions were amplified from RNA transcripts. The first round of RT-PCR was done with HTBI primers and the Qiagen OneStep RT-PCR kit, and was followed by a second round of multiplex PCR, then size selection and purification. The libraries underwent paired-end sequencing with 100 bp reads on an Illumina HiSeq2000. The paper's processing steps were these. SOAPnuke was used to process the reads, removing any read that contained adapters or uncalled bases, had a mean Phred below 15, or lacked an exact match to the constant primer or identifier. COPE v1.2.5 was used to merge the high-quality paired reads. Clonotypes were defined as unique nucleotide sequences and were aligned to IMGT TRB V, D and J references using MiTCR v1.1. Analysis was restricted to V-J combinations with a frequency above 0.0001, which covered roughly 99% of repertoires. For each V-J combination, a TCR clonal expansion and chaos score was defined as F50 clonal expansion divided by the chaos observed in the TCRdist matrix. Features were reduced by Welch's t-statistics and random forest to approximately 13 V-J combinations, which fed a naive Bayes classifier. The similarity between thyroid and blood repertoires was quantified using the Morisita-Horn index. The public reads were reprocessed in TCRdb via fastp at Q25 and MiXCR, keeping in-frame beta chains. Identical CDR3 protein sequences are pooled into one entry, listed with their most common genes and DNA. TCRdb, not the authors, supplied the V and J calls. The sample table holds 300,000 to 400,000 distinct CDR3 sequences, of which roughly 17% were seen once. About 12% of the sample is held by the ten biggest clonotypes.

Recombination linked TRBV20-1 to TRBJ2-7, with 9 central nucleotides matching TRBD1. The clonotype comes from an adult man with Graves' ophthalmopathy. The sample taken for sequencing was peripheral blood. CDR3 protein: CSARDPGQGDEQYF. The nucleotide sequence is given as TGCAGTGCTAGAGACCCGGGACAGGGAGACGAGCAGTACTTC.